A single sample is the source of the 32 T cell receptor beta chains below, sequenced in a study of blood T cell repertoires in COVID-19. Clones were read by immunoSEQ multiplex PCR, and TCRdb kept only the in-frame ones, dropping some. The sample records approximately 44,000 clones, 80% to 90% being singletons. The sample consisted of peripheral blood. These receptors originate from a human donor in a cohort sampled during active COVID-19.

The V call is TRBV7-8, the J call TRBJ2-3; 7 bases match TRBD1. This CDR3 is 16 amino acids long. Losses at the gene ends were 1 base for V and 0 bases for J; bases not matched to a gene: 4. CDR1 SGHVS and CDR2 FQNEAQ come from the germline V gene. Here the CDR3 DNA reads TGTGCCAGCAGCTTAGTGACAGGGCACAGCACAGATACGCAGTATTTT. Protein product: CASSLVTGHSTDTQYF. The variable domain in full, with the rest retrieved from reference TRBV7-8 and TRBJ2-3, is GAGVSQSPRYKVAKRGQDVALRCDPISGHVSLFWYQQALGQGPEFLTYFQNEAQLDKSGLPSDRFFAERPEGSVSTLKIQRTQQEDSAVYLCASSLVTGHSTDTQYFGPGTRLTVL.

The gene calls are TRBV3-1 (or the pseudogene TRBV3-2) and TRBJ1-2; no firm D call. The germline V gene encodes CDR1 LGHDT and CDR2 YNNKEL (reference sequence). This CDR3 has 14 residues. V was cut by 2 bases and J by 0 bases, with 7 bases left in between. CDR3 sequence reads: CASSQSTANYGYTF. The DNA for the CDR3 is TGTGCCAGCAGCCAATCCACAGCTAACTATGGCTACACCTTC.

V is TRBV12-3 or TRBV12-4 and J is TRBJ2-2, with a tentative D call TRBD1 (5 bases). This CDR3 has 13 residues. V lost 7 bases to trimming and J lost 7 bases, with 13 bases between them. Here the CDR3 reads CASKTGGRGELFF. The CDR3 DNA follows: TGTGCCAGCAAAACAGGTGGGCGCGGGGAGCTGTTTTTT.

This rearrangement joins TRBV29-1 to TRBJ2-1; 8 bases are shared with TRBD2. Trimming took 7 bases from V and 9 from J; bases not matched to a gene: 8. From germline, CDR1 is SQVTM and CDR2 ANQGSEA. The CDR3 covers 12 residues. The CDR3 coding sequence is TGCAGCGGACAGACTAGCGCCCTTGAGCAGTTCTTC. Translating gives CSGQTSALEQFF.

In regard to this clone: One end of the junction is discordant with germline, which a read error may explain. V is TRBV6-5 and J is TRBJ2-1; 9 bases are shared with TRBD2. CDR3 size: 15 residues. Germline V lookup: CDR1 MNHEY, CDR2 SVGAGI. CDR3 bases: TGTGCCAGCAGGCTTAGCGGGGGCTCCCACAATGAGCAGTTCTTC. This gives the protein CASRLSGGSHNEQFF.

V gene TRBV2 combines with J gene TRBJ2-7, with TRBD2 matching over 7 bases. The CDR3 covers 11 residues. From germline, CDR1 is SNHLY and CDR2 FYNNEI. V lost 11 bases, J lost 5 bases, and 6 bases stayed unmatched. The CDR3 region is CARLAGDEQYF. The CDR3, as DNA: TGTGCCCGCCTGGCGGGGGACGAGCAGTACTTC. Based on the CDR3 plus reference TRBV2 and TRBJ2-7, the full variable domain is EPEVTQTPSHQVTQMGQEVILRCVPISNHLYFYWYRQILGQKVEFLVSFYNNEISEKSEIFDDQFSVERPDGSNFTLKIRSTKLEDSAMYFCARLAGDEQYFGPGTRLTVT.

Only one count was recorded for this clone. The chain uses TRBV18 and TRBJ1-3; 9 bases fit TRBD1. The junction had 14 bases not matched to a gene; V was cut back by 1 base and J by 7 bases. This CDR3 is 18 amino acids long. Looked up from germline, CDR1 is KGHSH and CDR2 is LQKENI. CDR3 protein: CASSPRPTGPGTGNTIYF. CDR3 nucleotide sequence: TGTGCCAGCTCACCACGACCGACAGGTCCCGGGACAGGGAACACCATATATTTT.

The J gene is TRBJ1-2, the V gene TRBV9; D ambiguous. The CDR3 contains 13 residues. Trimming removed 4 bases from V and 6 bases from J, with 13 bases in between. The germline V gene encodes CDR1 SGDLS and CDR2 YYNGEE. CDR3 amino acids: CASSHAVRDGYTF. In DNA form, the CDR3 reads TGTGCCAGCAGCCACGCGGTCCGGGATGGCTACACCTTC.

The V call is TRBV29-1, the J call TRBJ1-1, with TRBD1 matching 10 bases. The V and J ends lost 5 bases and 6 bases, in that order; junction bases with no gene match: 9. This CDR3 comprises 14 residues. Germline CDR1 reads SQVTM; CDR2 reads ANQGSEA. The CDR3 loop reads CSVWSGQGRPEAFF. Written as DNA, the CDR3 is TGCAGCGTTTGGTCGGGACAGGGGAGGCCTGAAGCTTTCTTT.

This chain joins TRBV18 and TRBJ2-2; 7 bases fit TRBD1. Germline lookup yields CDR1 KGHSH and CDR2 LQKENI. With V trimmed by 3 bases and J by 3 bases, 4 bases remained unmatched. There are 15 residues in the CDR3. CDR3 in DNA: TGTGCCAGCTCACCCACAGGGGTGGACACCGGGGAGCTGTTTTTT. Encoded protein: CASSPTGVDTGELFF.

The chain carries TRBV2 and TRBJ1-5, with TRBD1 matching 10 bases. Looked up from germline, CDR1 is SNHLY and CDR2 is FYNNEI. V gave up 6 bases and J gave up 5 bases; unmatched junction bases: 1. This CDR3 spans 13 amino acids. CDR3 region: CASRDRGHQPQHF. The DNA for the CDR3 is TGTGCCAGCAGAGACAGGGGGCATCAGCCCCAGCATTTT.

This sequence joins TRBV5-4 and TRBJ1-2; D is uncertain. CDR3 length: 12 residues. V shed 0 bases and J shed 8 bases, with 8 bases lying between them. Germline V gene sequence: CDR1 SGHNT, CDR2 YYREEE (reference sequence). The CDR3 loop is CASSLETEGYTF. DNA of the CDR3: TGTGCCAGCAGCTTGGAAACAGAAGGCTACACCTTC.

The gene calls are TRBV2 and TRBJ2-3; possible D gene TRBD2, 6 bases. The CDR3 runs 13 residues. V shed 4 bases and J shed 5 bases, with 10 bases lying between them. The germline V gene encodes CDR1 SNHLY and CDR2 FYNNEI. The CDR3 spells CASSVSGGDTQYF. The CDR3 DNA sequence: TGTGCCAGCAGTGTTTCCGGGGGAGATACGCAGTATTTT. The complete variable domain, with remaining parts taken from reference TRBV2 and TRBJ2-3, reads EPEVTQTPSHQVTQMGQEVILRCVPISNHLYFYWYRQILGQKVEFLVSFYNNEISEKSEIFDDQFSVERPDGSNFTLKIRSTKLEDSAMYFCASSVSGGDTQYFGPGTRLTVL.

This clone has just a few counts. This rearrangement joins TRBV4-2 to TRBJ2-2, with no clear D. The V gene's germline CDR1 is LGHNA and CDR2 YNFKEQ. V lost 0 bases, J lost 1 base, and 6 bases lay in between. CDR3 length equals 15 residues. The CDR3 DNA reads TGTGCCAGCAGCCAAGAAGACATGAACACCGGGGAGCTGTTTTTT. Protein sequence: CASSQEDMNTGELFF.

This chain joins TRBV6-5 and TRBJ2-2; tentative D call: TRBD1 (6 bases). Between the trimmed V and J ends, which lost 10 bases and 0 bases, there was a span of 12 bases. CDR1 MNHEY and CDR2 SVGAGI come from the germline V gene. The CDR3 consists of 14 residues. CDR3 sequence (DNA): TGTGCCACTCGGACAGCATCGAACACCGGGGAGCTGTTTTTT. This translates into CATRTASNTGELFF.

The V and J genes are TRBV2 and TRBJ1-2; TRBD1 might be the D (6 bases). The CDR3 loop spans 13 amino acids. The V end was cut by 9 bases, the J end by 6 bases, with 17 bases between. Germline CDR1 is SNHLY and CDR2 is FYNNEI. The CDR3: CASNRVRGHGYTF. CDR3 sequence (DNA): TGTGCCAGTAACAGGGTCCGGGGTCATGGCTACACCTTC.

This chain links TRBV27 with TRBJ2-6; no reliable D call. The V and J ends lost 6 bases and 2 bases respectively, with 11 bases between them. The CDR3 covers 15 residues. From germline, CDR1 is MNHEY and CDR2 SMNVEV (reference sequence). In nucleotides, the CDR3 is TGTGCCAGCAGGGCCCCGGCGGCTGGGGCCAACGTCCTGACTTTC. Protein: CASRAPAAGANVLTF.

The chain is built from TRBV6-6 and TRBJ2-1; 8 bases match TRBD1. Germline CDR1 MNHNY, CDR2 SVGAGI (reference sequence). The CDR3 contains 17 residues. J lost 7 bases, V lost 6 bases, and 17 bases had no gene match. The CDR3 nucleotides are TGTGCCAGCAGCCGAAGGCTCGGACAGGGAGATAATAATGAGCAGTTCTTC. Residues: CASSRRLGQGDNNEQFF.

The gene calls are TRBV27 and TRBJ2-1; 7 bases fit TRBD1. Germline lookup yields CDR1 MNHEY and CDR2 SMNVEV (reference sequence). Trimming at V came to 5 bases and at J to 6 bases, leaving 13 bases not matched to a gene. This CDR3 is 16 amino acids long. In DNA form, the CDR3 reads TGTGCCAGCAGTCCCCCATACAGGGGTGGTCGCAATGAGCAGTTCTTC. This codes for CASSPPYRGGRNEQFF.

V is TRBV6-6 and J is TRBJ2-7, with a tentative D call TRBD2 (5 bases). Per the germline V gene, CDR1 is MNHNY and CDR2 is SVGAGI (reference sequence). The CDR3 totals 15 residues. V was clipped by 0 bases and J by 4 bases, with 13 bases between them. This CDR3 is CASSYSRGVEYEQYF. CDR3 coding DNA: TGTGCCAGCAGTTACTCCCGGGGAGTTGAGTACGAGCAGTACTTC.

The chain joins TRBV5-5 to TRBJ1-3; D ambiguous. The CDR3 consists of 16 residues. Per germline, CDR1 SGHKS and CDR2 YYEKEE (reference sequence). The V end was cut by 4 bases, the J end by 0 bases, with 14 bases between. This CDR3 reads CASSRTLTSSGNTIYF. Here the CDR3 DNA reads TGTGCCAGCAGCCGAACCCTGACAAGCTCTGGAAACACCATATATTTT.

The chain uses TRBV19 and TRBJ1-2; tentative D call: TRBD1 (6 bases). Germline CDR1 is LNHDA and CDR2 is SQIVND (reference sequence). V lost 7 bases and J lost 5, with 23 bases in between. The CDR3 consists of 16 residues. In DNA form, the CDR3 reads TGTGCCAGTATAAGGCGGACAGATAACGGCCGTTATGGCTACACCTTC. It codes for CASIRRTDNGRYGYTF.

The count of this clone is one. The chain links TRBV6-6 to TRBJ1-5, with D possibly TRBD1 on 6 matching bases. This CDR3 has 15 residues. Germline CDR1 is MNHNY and CDR2 is SVGAGI (reference sequence). Trimming pared 5 bases from V and 0 bases from J, leaving 11 bases between. The CDR3 nucleotides are TGTGCCAGCAGTAAAAAACAGGGTAGCAATCAGCCCCAGCATTTT. Its protein is CASSKKQGSNQPQHF.

This chain joins TRBV3-1 (or the pseudogene TRBV3-2) and TRBJ2-3; the match to TRBD2 covers 7 bases. This CDR3 region has 17 residues. V shed 4 bases, J shed 0 bases, and the junction held 10 bases outside the gene matches. The germline V gene encodes CDR1 LGHDT and CDR2 YNNKEL (reference sequence). The CDR3 protein is CASSLVGSGVSTDTQYF. DNA for the CDR3: TGTGCCAGCAGCCTTGTTGGCAGCGGGGTAAGCACAGATACGCAGTATTTT.

The chain employs TRBV6-6 and TRBJ1-1; the match to TRBD1 covers 8 bases. This CDR3 has 15 amino acids. After removal of 5 bases from V and 8 bases from J, the junction contained 13 bases not matched to a gene. Germline CDR1 is MNHNY and CDR2 is SVGAGI (reference sequence). In DNA, the CDR3 is TGTGCCAGCAGTAAACCCCTGCAGGGGGCCGTCGAAGCTTTCTTT. It codes for CASSKPLQGAVEAFF.

The rearrangement links TRBV7-9 to TRBJ2-3; TRBD2 might be the D (6 bases). Germline-derived CDR1 and CDR2 are SEHNR and FQNEAQ (reference sequence). V lost 5 bases and J lost 6, with 21 bases in between. The CDR3 contains 16 residues. The CDR3 nucleotides are TGTGCCAGCAGCCCTCAAAGGGGCGGGGTGGCGGATACGCAGTATTTT. Its translation: CASSPQRGGVADTQYF.

J is TRBJ2-1 and V is TRBV24-1; TRBD1 is a possible D gene (6 bases). This CDR3 contains 15 residues. The germline CDR1 and CDR2 sequences are KGHDR and SFDVKD. Trimming cost V 3 bases and J 6 bases, with 14 bases left between them. The CDR3 region is CATSDANRAFNEQFF. For the CDR3, the DNA is TGTGCCACCAGTGATGCCAACAGGGCCTTCAATGAGCAGTTCTTC.

The chain joins TRBV11-3 to TRBJ2-1; D is perhaps TRBD2 (7 bases). Between the trimmed V and J ends, which lost 1 base and 10 bases, there was a span of 14 bases. The CDR3 sequence is 14 residues long. Germline values: CDR1 SGHNT, CDR2 YENEEA. The DNA for the CDR3 is TGTGCCAGCAGCTTAGGCCGGGGGGCCAGGGAGCAGTTCTTC. It codes for CASSLGRGAREQFF.

This chain links TRBV11-1 with TRBJ2-3; 16 bases are a match to TRBD2. Trimming cost V 5 bases and J 5 bases; bases outside gene matches: 4. CDR1 and CDR2 (germline): SGHAT, FQDESV (reference sequence). This CDR3 is 16 amino acids long. CDR3 in DNA: TGTGCCAGCAGCCCGGGACTAGCGGGGGGGCAAGATACGCAGTATTTT. This gives the protein CASSPGLAGGQDTQYF.

This chain links TRBV6-6 with TRBJ1-5, with D possibly being TRBD1 (6 bases). The germline V and J ends were trimmed by 6 bases and 6 bases, with 9 bases remaining between them. CDR3 length: 12 amino acids. Germline values: CDR1 MNHNY, CDR2 SVGAGI (reference sequence). CDR3 region: CASRTGLQPQHF. The CDR3 nucleotides read TGTGCCAGCAGAACAGGGCTTCAGCCCCAGCATTTT.

The CDR3 is CAWGAGQTKETQYF. The CDR3 DNA sequence: TGTGCCTGGGGGGCCGGACAAACGAAAGAGACCCAGTACTTC. V is TRBV30 and J is TRBJ2-5, with TRBD1 as a possible D gene (5 bases). Per the germline V gene, CDR1 is GTSNPN and CDR2 is SVGIG (reference sequence). Trimming removed 5 bases from V and 3 bases from J, with 16 bases in between. This CDR3 is built from 14 residues.

The chain recombines TRBV19 with TRBJ1-1; TRBD1 matches 8 bases. The length of the CDR3 is 15 residues. Germline CDR1 is LNHDA and CDR2 is SQIVND (reference sequence). The trim removed 9 bases at V and 7 bases at J, leaving 16 bases unmatched. The CDR3 bases are TGTGCCAGCTTTTTCCCGTCAGGGGGCCAGAGTGAAGCTTTCTTT. Its protein is CASFFPSGGQSEAFF.